This entry features one T cell receptor (beta chain) sequence. Its antigen specificity is not known. Base qualities are not provided; no much larger clone lies one nucleotide away. Read against the paper, the sample's treatment or condition label means: live attenuated yellow fever vaccine strain. At each blood-draw timepoint, two biological replicates of bulk PBMCs were obtained. PBMCs were isolated from peripheral blood using a standard Ficoll-Paque protocol. TriZol was used to extract RNA from bulk PBMCs, CD4 and CD8 fractions, and dextramer-positive and dextramer-negative fractions. The data were obtained in a study of T cells after yellow fever vaccination (dated by TCRdb to the late 2010s). With regard to the full study: The SMART-Seq v4 Ultra Low Input RNA kit was used to prepare libraries from fractions with low cell numbers. Bulk TCR alpha and beta repertoires were sequenced longitudinally to track T-cell clones before and after primary and booster YFV17D yellow fever vaccination. Two healthy male donors, one aged 18 to 30 and one aged 30 to 40 years, made up the cohort. Blood was collected at multiple timepoints before and after primary and secondary immunization, and bulk PBMC replicates and cell subsets were isolated.

The germline V gene (reference sequence) yields SEHNR for CDR1 and FQNEAQ for CDR2. Reading from cysteine to phenylalanine, the CDR3 counts 16 amino acids. The retained sequence is limited to the CDR3, 48 bases, with the frame set at the first base. V loses 4 bases at its end and J loses 3 bases; junction bases beyond the gene matches: 10. Points the paper makes about the study in general: Compared with the primary T-cell response, the secondary T-cell response was weaker but faster, peaking on day 5 rather than day 15. The study included only two donors, which limits how far the findings can be generalized. A small share of clonotypes occurred in both CD4 and CD8 compartments, likely arising from convergent recombination. Computational filtering was needed because FACS-sorted repertoires could contain abundant contaminating clonotypes from the bulk population. Most clones expanded after primary vaccination (96% of CD4 and over 80% of CD8) were re-detected after the booster, suggesting that broad memory maintenance occurred.

TCR cDNA was made using 5'RACE template switching, a step that added a universal primer site and unique molecular identifiers. Priming of cDNA synthesis was performed from both the TCR alpha and TCR beta constant segments. Library amplification involved two PCR steps, and the second step added sample barcodes and sequencing adapters. Sequencing of libraries was done on Illumina HiSeq 2500 (2x100 bp) or NovaSeq (2x150 bp). The published analysis was carried out like this. Demultiplexing of reads and collapsing into UMI consensus sequences were performed with MIGEC, and V(D)J alignment was carried out with MiXCR. Clonotypes responding to the vaccine were identified with edgeR on replicate PBMC samples, with the criteria of FDR below 0.01 and a log2 fold change above 5 up to day 15. Each bulk clonotype received a CD4 or CD8 identity based on whether the sequenced CD4 or CD8 repertoire contained that clonotype at higher abundance. TCRdb reanalyzed the raw reads on its own, using fastp at Q25 for trimming and MiXCR for clone calling, and kept in-frame beta chains. A single entry per CDR3 protein holds the most common genes and DNA from its merged rows. The V and J calls and clone size come from TCRdb's table, not from the authors' own analysis. Across this sample there are 500,000 to 650,000 distinct CDR3 sequences, with approximately 12% seen only once. Of the sample, more than 12% falls within the top ten clones.

The receptor was isolated from a man between 25 and 39 years old who received the YFV17D yellow fever vaccine. This specimen consisted of PBMCs, obtained on the day of the yellow fever booster vaccination. Recombination linked TRBV7-9 to TRBJ1-2; TRBD1 agrees with 8 junctional bases. The CDR3 region has the sequence CASSSLPTGEDYGYTF. The nucleotide sequence reads TGTGCCAGCAGCTCGCTCCCGACAGGGGAAGACTATGGCTACACCTTC.